The 5 T cell receptor beta chains below all came from one sample that was sequenced in a study of T cell repertoires in cytomegalovirus infection. Each CDR3 protein gets one entry after TCRdb re-called the reads with MiXCR. Here the sample spans hundreds of thousands of distinct CDR3 sequences, 42% being singletons. No antigen has been assigned to these receptors. The specimen comprised cultured PBMCs, sampled from culture after CMV antigen stimulation. The origin of the receptors is a human donor in good health (CMV status not recorded). Some clones in this sample may be carry-over from other donors' samples.

The rearrangement uses TRBV7-2 and TRBJ2-5; TRBD1 matches at 10 bases. This CDR3 spans 14 amino acids. Germline V CDR1 and CDR2: SGHTA, FQGNSA. V lost 3 bases and J lost 4; bases outside the gene matches: 2. CDR3 sequence: CASSFWTGGETQYF. CDR3 coding DNA: TGTGCCAGCAGCTTCTGGACAGGGGGAGAGACCCAGTACTTC.

Many counts were recorded for this clonotype. V gene TRBV7-2 combines with J gene TRBJ2-5; 8 bases fit TRBD1. With V trimmed by 0 bases and J by 1 base, 4 bases remained unmatched. Germline V lookup: CDR1 SGHTA, CDR2 FQGNSA. The CDR3 sequence is 16 residues long. CDR3 in DNA: TGTGCCAGCAGCTTAGCGACAGGGGCTCCCCAAGAGACCCAGTACTTC. Its protein product is CASSLATGAPQETQYF. Based on the CDR3 plus reference TRBV7-2 and TRBJ2-5, the full variable domain is GAGVSQSPSNKVTEKGKDVELRCDPISGHTALYWYRQSLGQGLEFLIYFQGNSAPDKSGLPSDRFSAERTGGSVSTLTIQRTQQEDSAVYLCASSLATGAPQETQYFGPGTRLLVL.

The V and J genes are TRBV20-1 and TRBJ1-3; D unclear. The CDR3 extends over 12 amino acids. Germline CDR1 and CDR2: DFQATT and SNEGSKA (reference sequence). V was cut by 5 bases and J by 0 bases, with 5 bases left in between. CDR3 protein: CSASNSGNTIYF. The CDR3 DNA sequence: TGCAGTGCTTCGAACTCTGGAAACACCATATATTTT.

V is TRBV11-3 and J is TRBJ2-2, with 11 bases identical to TRBD1. Losses at the gene ends were 1 base for V and 6 bases for J; bases not matched to a gene: 10. This CDR3 has 18 residues. Germline V gene sequence: CDR1 SGHNT, CDR2 YENEEA. This chain's CDR3 is CASSLGRTGGEFPGELFF. For the CDR3, the DNA is TGTGCCAGCAGCTTAGGCAGGACAGGGGGCGAATTCCCCGGGGAGCTGTTTTTT. The full variable domain, rest sourced from reference TRBV11-3 and TRBJ2-2, is EAGVVQSPRYKIIEKKQPVAFWCNPISGHNTLYWYLQNLGQGPELLIRYENEEAVDDSQLPKDRFSAERLKGVDSTLKIQPAELGDSAVYLCASSLGRTGGEFPGELFFGEGSRLTVL.

The sample holds a few counts of this clonotype. The rearrangement joins TRBV5-4 to TRBJ2-7; D gene unclear. The V end was cut by 5 bases, the J end by 7 bases, with 28 bases between. The CDR3 extends over 17 amino acids. Per the germline V gene, CDR1 is SGHNT and CDR2 is YYREEE (reference sequence). The CDR3, as DNA: TGTGCCAGCAGGTCCTTCCAAACATCTGTGGGTCCCGGGGAGCAGTACTTC. This codes for CASRSFQTSVGPGEQYF.